The T cell receptor beta chain described here comes from a study of CD8+CD57+ T cells in acquired aplastic anemia. Whole-study context: CD4+ and CD8+ cells, once sorted, gave DNA averaging approximately 3 ug. Findings and limits, study-wide: Patients had approximately 30 CD8+ CDR3 sequences in common with controls (the shared set). Levels of CD8+ Simpson's diversity were not significantly distinct in patients versus controls.

A word on this clonotype: Its antigen is not identified.

For CDR3 and TCR beta VDJ profiling, genomic DNA was the template used. TCRdb re-analysed the reads in MiXCR, keeping a single row per CDR3 protein. The table has some 290,000 distinct CDR3 sequences, 45% to 65% seen once. The CDR3 sequence is 12 residues long. Per germline, CDR1 DFQATT and CDR2 SNEGSKA (reference sequence). Trimming removed 3 bases at V and 9 bases at J, with 15 bases between. This TCR was sampled from a human donor with severe aplastic anemia or a healthy control (not recorded which). The rearrangement joins TRBV20-1 to TRBJ2-7, with D perhaps matching TRBD1 (5 bases). Material: sorted CD4+, CD8+, or CD8+CD57+ T cells (not recorded which) from PBMCs. The CDR3 spells CSASEDNLRQYF. CDR3 sequence (DNA): TGCAGTGCTAGCGAGGACAACCTACGGCAGTACTTC.